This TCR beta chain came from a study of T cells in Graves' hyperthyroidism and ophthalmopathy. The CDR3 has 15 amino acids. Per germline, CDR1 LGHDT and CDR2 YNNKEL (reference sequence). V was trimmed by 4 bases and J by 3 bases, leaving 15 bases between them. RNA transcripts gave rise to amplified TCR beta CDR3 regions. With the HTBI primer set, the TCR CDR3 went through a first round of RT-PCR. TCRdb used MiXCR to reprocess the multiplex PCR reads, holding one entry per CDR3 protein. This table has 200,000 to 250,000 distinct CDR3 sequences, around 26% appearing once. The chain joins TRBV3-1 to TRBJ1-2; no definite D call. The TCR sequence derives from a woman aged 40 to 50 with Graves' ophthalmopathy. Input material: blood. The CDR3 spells CASSLHGEGYYGYTF. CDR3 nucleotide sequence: TGTGCCAGCAGCCTTCATGGTGAGGGATACTATGGCTACACCTTC.